This T cell receptor (beta chain) is drawn from a study of CD8+ T cells in alopecia areata. Findings and limits, study-wide: Lesional scalp, especially alopecia totalis/universalis, showed higher clonality than normal scalp.

This CDR3 has 11 residues. V was pared by 8 bases and J by 6 bases, with 2 bases of the junction left unmatched. Extraction of RNA preceded its reverse transcription into cDNA, which served as the sequencing template. Method: immunoSEQ multiplex PCR; TCRdb's copy keeps in-frame clones and lacks some. The sample includes 65,000 to 75,000 clones, roughly half of them seen just once. About this clone: Its antigen is as yet unknown.

The chain uses TRBV23-1 and TRBJ1-2; TRBD1 matches at 8 bases. TRBV23-1 falls under the ORF class, with uncertain function. The clonotype was recovered from a human donor with alopecia areata. Sequenced here: CD8+ T cells sorted from blood, sampled at week 0. The CDR3 sequence: CASGGQDGYTF. Written as DNA, the CDR3 is TGCGCCAGCGGGGGACAGGATGGCTACACCTTC.